These 6 T cell receptor beta chains were all obtained from the same sample, sequenced in a study of OX40 agonist ivuxolimab in advanced cancers. TCRdb's table, derived via immunoSEQ multiplex PCR, lists solely in-frame clones and lacks some. This table holds some 70,000 clones, 80% found once. The sequencing used CD4+ or CD8+ T cells sorted from blood, collected in a trial of the OX40 agonist ivuxolimab. The receptors shown here come from an adult with an advanced solid tumor such as melanoma, head and neck, liver or kidney cancer.

The chain is built from TRBV11-2 and TRBJ2-5; D uncertain. Trimming cost V 5 bases and J 5 bases, with 15 bases left between them. The CDR3 length is 14 residues. CDR1 and CDR2 from the germline V gene are SGHAT and FQNNGV. CDR3 DNA sequence: TGTGCCAGCAGCAAGGACGGCCCCCGGGAGACCCAGTACTTC. It specifies CASSKDGPRETQYF.

This rearrangement joins TRBV6-5 to TRBJ1-3; D is undetermined. The CDR3 runs to 15 residues. CDR1 is MNHEY and CDR2 is SVGAGI in the germline V gene. Trimming left V 6 bases short and J 2 bases short, with 14 bases between. The CDR3 region has the DNA TGTGCCAGCAGGCCTCCGGGCCCCGCTGGAAACACCATATATTTT. Encoded protein: CASRPPGPAGNTIYF.

For this clone: The junction departs from the called germline gene at one end, perhaps through a read error. The J gene is TRBJ2-7, the V gene TRBV5-6; D gene unclear. Germline CDR1 is SGHDT and CDR2 is YYEEEE. The CDR3 loop spans 8 amino acids. CDR3 coding DNA: TGTGCCAGCAGCTGGAAGAGGTTC. Amino acids: CASSWKRF.

J is TRBJ2-7 and V is TRBV30; 10 bases line up with TRBD2. CDR3 length: 15 amino acids. V gave up 0 bases and J gave up 2 bases; unmatched junction bases: 4. Looked up from germline, CDR1 is GTSNPN and CDR2 is SVGIG (reference sequence). The chain's CDR3 is CAWSVTLAGAYEQYF. The CDR3 nucleotides are TGTGCCTGGAGTGTAACCCTAGCGGGGGCCTACGAGCAGTACTTC.

This clone was seen more than once but under ten times. The V gene is TRBV6-1, the J gene TRBJ1-1, with D uncertain. Per the germline V gene, CDR1 is MNHNS and CDR2 is SASEGT. V was trimmed by 0 bases and J by 2 bases, leaving 13 bases between them. The CDR3 is 16 amino acids. Here the CDR3 reads CASSEAGNRVNTEAFF. Here the CDR3 DNA reads TGTGCCAGCAGTGAAGCTGGGAATAGGGTTAACACTGAAGCTTTCTTT.

The chain has TRBV27 and TRBJ2-7; TRBD2 agrees at 8 bases. CDR3 length equals 16 residues. J was trimmed by 0 bases and V by 6 bases; bases with no gene match: 10. Looked up from germline, CDR1 is MNHEY and CDR2 is SMNVEV (reference sequence). CDR3 protein: CASRSPYSGSSYEQYF. DNA of the CDR3: TGTGCCAGCAGATCCCCATACAGCGGGAGCTCCTACGAGCAGTACTTC.